This TCR beta chain is from a study of T cells after yellow fever vaccination. Study in general: Preparation of fractions with low cell numbers was performed using SMART-Seq v4 Ultra Low Input.

TCRdb reprocessed the 5' RACE reads via MiXCR and lists one record per CDR3 protein. This table has roughly 520,000 distinct CDR3 sequences, about a fifth appearing once. Study findings and constraints: Reappearing after the booster were most of the clones from primary vaccination (less than 97% CD4, 88% CD8).

This CDR3 has 15 residues. Per germline, CDR1 SGHRS and CDR2 YFSETQ. V shed 0 bases and J shed 3 bases, with 9 bases lying between them. A note on this clonotype: Its antigen is undetermined.

The gene calls are TRBV5-1 and TRBJ2-2; D not certain. The clonotype comes from a man between 18 and 29 years old who received the YFV17D yellow fever vaccine. The input for sequencing was PBMCs, taken approximately 22 days after the first yellow fever vaccination. The CDR3 is CASSLAAGDTGELFF. CDR3 sequence (DNA): TGCGCCAGCAGCTTGGCGGCAGGAGACACCGGGGAGCTGTTTTTT.